The T cell receptor (beta chain) under discussion was sequenced for a study of control samples from healthy donors and cancer patients. After removal of 2 bases from V and 2 bases from J, the junction contained 6 bases not matched to a gene. From germline, CDR1 is SGDLS and CDR2 YYNGEE. The CDR3 spans 17 residues. TCRdb's copy holds only in-frame clones and misses some; the assay was immunoSEQ multiplex PCR. The table lists fewer than 60,000 clones, around 87% of them singletons. The chain recombines TRBV9 with TRBJ2-2, with 10 nucleotides matching TRBD2. Sample: PBMCs. This sequence originates from a woman aged 55-69 years with lung cancer. The CDR3 region is CASSVPRTSGNTGELFF. The CDR3 DNA reads as TGTGCCAGCAGCGTTCCTCGGACTAGCGGAAACACCGGGGAGCTGTTTTTT.